The present T cell receptor beta chain was sequenced within a study of T cell responses to AZD1222 COVID-19 vaccine. Background on the study: Pooling was applied to second doses at about 4 or about 12 weeks. Study-level findings and limits: Repertoires were collected only later (after the peak T cell response had occurred).

Concerning this clone: The antigen is undetermined.

J lost 10 bases, V lost 3 bases, and 0 bases had no gene match. The CDR3 is made up of 11 amino acids. Looked up from germline, CDR1 is SGHVS and CDR2 is FNYEAQ. TCRdb's copy holds only in-frame clones and misses some; the assay was immunoSEQ multiplex PCR. The sample lists roughly 120,000 clones, 80% to 90% seen once, with 1.6% in the top ten. This rearrangement joins TRBV7-6 to TRBJ1-1, with TRBD1 matching 9 bases. The receptor was isolated from an adult in good health. This specimen consisted of peripheral blood, obtained on day 0 of AZD1222 vaccination. For the CDR3, the DNA is TGTGCCAGCAGCTTGGGACAGGGAGCTTTCTTT. Encoded protein: CASSLGQGAFF.